One and the same sample provided the 7 T cell receptor beta chains below, sequenced in a study of blood T cell repertoires in COVID-19. Sequencing was performed with immunoSEQ multiplex PCR; in TCRdb, only in-frame clones are kept and a portion is missing. The sample has 170,000 or so clones; about four fifths are singletons. Sample: peripheral blood. These receptors originate from a man aged 65-85 years with active or convalescent COVID-19.

V usage is TRBV4-2 and J usage is TRBJ2-3, with 13 bases matching TRBD2. Germline assignment: CDR1 LGHNA and CDR2 YNFKEQ. V gave up 0 bases and J gave up 4 bases; unmatched junction bases: 7. The CDR3 contains 18 residues. The CDR3 spells CASSQDPPLAGGPDTQYF. DNA of the CDR3: TGTGCCAGCAGCCAAGATCCCCCACTAGCGGGGGGGCCAGATACGCAGTATTTT.

Remarks on this clone: Other nucleotide sequences in the sample specify the same CDR3. The V and J genes are TRBV6-1 and TRBJ1-2; a possible D gene is TRBD1 (6 bases). The CDR3 runs to 13 residues. Trimming removed 3 bases at V and 5 bases at J, with 10 bases between. Germline loops: CDR1 MNHNS, CDR2 SASEGT. In nucleotides, the CDR3 is TGTGCCAGCAGTGAGGGGCAGGGGTATGGCTACACCTTC. This encodes CASSEGQGYGYTF.

V gene TRBV4-3 combines with J gene TRBJ1-3; D is perhaps TRBD1 (6 bases). With 1 base removed from V and 3 bases from J, the gap between germline ends came to 13 bases. The CDR3 consists of 16 residues. Looked up from germline, CDR1 is LGHNA and CDR2 is YSLEER. Here the CDR3 DNA reads TGCGCCAGCAGCCAAGCTTTGGGGGCGCGTGGAAACACCATATATTTT. This codes for CASSQALGARGNTIYF.

This rearrangement joins TRBV5-1 to TRBJ1-6, with TRBD1 matching 9 bases. The germline V gene encodes CDR1 SGHRS and CDR2 YFSETQ. The CDR3 is made up of 14 amino acids. With V trimmed by 4 bases and J by 10 bases, 6 bases remained unmatched. For the CDR3, the DNA is TGCGCCAGCAGCCGGACAGGGGACGGGTCACCCCTCCACTTT. Amino acids: CASSRTGDGSPLHF.

V and J are TRBV2 and TRBJ1-1, with D unclear. In germline, CDR1 is SNHLY, CDR2 FYNNEI. The ends were cut back, 4 bases at V and 9 bases at J, with 6 bases in the middle. There are 10 residues in the CDR3. CDR3: CASSGLKAFF. The CDR3 DNA follows: TGTGCCAGCAGTGGGCTCAAAGCTTTCTTT.

CDR3 in DNA: TGTGCCAGCAGCCAAGAGGACAGCTCGAACACCGGGGAGCTGTTTTTT. Translating gives CASSQEDSSNTGELFF. The rearrangement uses TRBV14 and TRBJ2-2; TRBD1 is a possible D gene (6 bases). CDR3 length: 16 residues. Germline lookup yields CDR1 SGHDN and CDR2 FVKESK. Trimming removed 0 bases at V and 0 bases at J, with 8 bases between.

J is TRBJ1-6 and V is TRBV19; the match to TRBD1 covers 9 bases. The V gene end was trimmed by 5 bases and the J gene end by 7 bases; junction bases not matched to a gene: 3. Germline-derived CDR1 and CDR2 are LNHDA and SQIVND (reference sequence). The CDR3 loop spans 14 amino acids. CDR3: CASSPTGGNSPLHF. The CDR3 DNA is TGTGCCAGTAGTCCGACAGGGGGAAATTCACCCCTCCACTTT.